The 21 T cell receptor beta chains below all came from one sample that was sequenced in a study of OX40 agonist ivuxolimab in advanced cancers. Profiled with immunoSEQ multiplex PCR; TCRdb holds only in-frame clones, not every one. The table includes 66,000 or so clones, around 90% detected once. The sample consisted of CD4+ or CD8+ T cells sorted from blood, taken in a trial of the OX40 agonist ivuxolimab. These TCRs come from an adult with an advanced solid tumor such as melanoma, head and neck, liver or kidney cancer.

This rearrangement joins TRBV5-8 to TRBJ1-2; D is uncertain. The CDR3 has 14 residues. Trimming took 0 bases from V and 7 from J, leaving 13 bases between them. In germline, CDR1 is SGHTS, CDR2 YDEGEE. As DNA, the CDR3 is TGTGCCAGCAGCTTGGACAACTCACACCCTGGCTACACCTTC. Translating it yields CASSLDNSHPGYTF.

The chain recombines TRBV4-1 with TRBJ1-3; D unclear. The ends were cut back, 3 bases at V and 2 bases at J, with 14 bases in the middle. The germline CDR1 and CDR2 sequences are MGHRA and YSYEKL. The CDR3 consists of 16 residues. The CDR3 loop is CASSQGLNAPGNTIYF. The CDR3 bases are TGCGCCAGCAGCCAGGGCCTCAATGCCCCTGGAAACACCATATATTTT.

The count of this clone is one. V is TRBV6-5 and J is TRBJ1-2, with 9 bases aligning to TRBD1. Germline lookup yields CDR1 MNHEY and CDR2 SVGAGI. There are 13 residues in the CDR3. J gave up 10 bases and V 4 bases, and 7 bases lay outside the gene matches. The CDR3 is CASSSPRTGVYTF. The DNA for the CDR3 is TGTGCCAGCAGTTCACCCCGGACAGGGGTCTACACCTTC.

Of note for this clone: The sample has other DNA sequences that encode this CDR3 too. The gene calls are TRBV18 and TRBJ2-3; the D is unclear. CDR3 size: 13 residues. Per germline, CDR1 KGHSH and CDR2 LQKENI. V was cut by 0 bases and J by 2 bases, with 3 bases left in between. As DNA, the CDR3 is TGTGCCAGCTCACCACCCTCCACAGATACGCAGTATTTT. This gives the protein CASSPPSTDTQYF.

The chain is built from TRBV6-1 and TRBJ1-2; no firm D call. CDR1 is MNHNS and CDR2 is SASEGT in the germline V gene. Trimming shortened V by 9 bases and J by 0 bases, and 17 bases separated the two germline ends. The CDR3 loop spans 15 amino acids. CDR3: CASLTGPPSNYGYTF. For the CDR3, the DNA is TGTGCCAGTCTTACCGGGCCGCCTTCTAACTATGGCTACACCTTC.

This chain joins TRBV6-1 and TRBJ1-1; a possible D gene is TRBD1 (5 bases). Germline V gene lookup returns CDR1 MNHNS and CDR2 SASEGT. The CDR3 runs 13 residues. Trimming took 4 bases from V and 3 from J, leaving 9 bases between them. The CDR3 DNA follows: TGTGCCAGCAGTGTGGGGCCCTACACTGAAGCTTTCTTT. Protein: CASSVGPYTEAFF.

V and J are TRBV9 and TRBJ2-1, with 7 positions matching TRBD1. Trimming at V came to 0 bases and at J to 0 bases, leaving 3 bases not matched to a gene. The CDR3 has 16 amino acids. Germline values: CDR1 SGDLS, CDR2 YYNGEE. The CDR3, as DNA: TGTGCCAGCAGCGTAGAATGGGACAGCTCCTACAATGAGCAGTTCTTC. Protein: CASSVEWDSSYNEQFF.

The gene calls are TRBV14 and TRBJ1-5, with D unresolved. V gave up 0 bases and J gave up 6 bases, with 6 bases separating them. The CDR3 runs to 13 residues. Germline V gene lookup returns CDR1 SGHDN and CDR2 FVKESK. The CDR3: CASSQDPSQPQHF. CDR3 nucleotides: TGTGCCAGCAGCCAAGACCCCAGTCAGCCCCAGCATTTT.

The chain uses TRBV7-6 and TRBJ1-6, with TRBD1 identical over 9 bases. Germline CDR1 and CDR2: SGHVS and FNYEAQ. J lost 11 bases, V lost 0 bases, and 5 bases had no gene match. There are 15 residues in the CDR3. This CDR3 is CASSLAGTGSTPLHF. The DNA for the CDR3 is TGTGCCAGCAGCTTAGCCGGGACAGGGTCGACACCCCTCCACTTT.

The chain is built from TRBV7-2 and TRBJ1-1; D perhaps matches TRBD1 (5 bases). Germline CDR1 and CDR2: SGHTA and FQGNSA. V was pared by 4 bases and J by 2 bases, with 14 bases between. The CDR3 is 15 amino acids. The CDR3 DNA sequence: TGTGCCAGCAGCTACGGGACGGCCGCAAACACTGAAGCTTTCTTT. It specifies CASSYGTAANTEAFF.

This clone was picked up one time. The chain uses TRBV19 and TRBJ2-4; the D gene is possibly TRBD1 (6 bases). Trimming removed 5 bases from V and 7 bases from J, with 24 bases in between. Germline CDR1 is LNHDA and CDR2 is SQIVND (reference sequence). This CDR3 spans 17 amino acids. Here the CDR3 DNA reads TGTGCCAGTAGTGCCCCTACCCCCCTGGGGGCGCGGAACATTCAGTACTTC. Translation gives CASSAPTPLGARNIQYF. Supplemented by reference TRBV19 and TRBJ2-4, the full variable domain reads DGGITQSPKYLFRKEGQNVTLSCEQNLNHDAMYWYRQDPGQGLRLIYYSQIVNDFQKGDIAEGYSVSREKKESFPLTVTSAQKNPTAFYLCASSAPTPLGARNIQYFGAGTRLSVL.

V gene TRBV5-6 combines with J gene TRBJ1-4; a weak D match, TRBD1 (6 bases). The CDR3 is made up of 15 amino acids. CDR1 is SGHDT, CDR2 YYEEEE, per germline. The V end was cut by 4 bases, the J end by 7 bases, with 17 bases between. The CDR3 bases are TGTGCCAGCAGCCATACCGGGACAAGCGGTGAAAAACTGTTTTTT. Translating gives CASSHTGTSGEKLFF.

The CDR3 nucleotides read TGTGCCAGCAGTTTAGGTAGGACCCTTTATAGCAATCAGCCCCAGCATTTT. Its protein is CASSLGRTLYSNQPQHF. The V call is TRBV28, the J call TRBJ1-5; D is ambiguous. Germline CDR1 reads MDHEN; CDR2 reads SYDVKM. Trimming pared 2 bases from V and 0 bases from J, leaving 14 bases between. This CDR3 is 17 amino acids long.

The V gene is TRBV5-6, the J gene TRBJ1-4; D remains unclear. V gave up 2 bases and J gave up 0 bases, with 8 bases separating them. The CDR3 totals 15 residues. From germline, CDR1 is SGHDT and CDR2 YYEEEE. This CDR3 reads CASSLYGATNEKLFF. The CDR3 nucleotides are TGTGCCAGCAGCTTATACGGTGCAACTAATGAAAAACTGTTTTTT.

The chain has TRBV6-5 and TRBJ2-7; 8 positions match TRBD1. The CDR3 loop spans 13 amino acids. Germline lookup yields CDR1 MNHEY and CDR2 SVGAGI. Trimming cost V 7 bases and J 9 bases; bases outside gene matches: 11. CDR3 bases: TGTGCCAGCATCCAGACAGGGACAGGCTCGCAGTACTTC. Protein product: CASIQTGTGSQYF.

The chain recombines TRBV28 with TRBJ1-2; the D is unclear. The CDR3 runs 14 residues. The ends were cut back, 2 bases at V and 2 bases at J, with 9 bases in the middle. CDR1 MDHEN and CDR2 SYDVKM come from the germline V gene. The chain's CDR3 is CASSLPKGNYGYTF. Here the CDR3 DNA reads TGTGCCAGCAGTTTACCAAAGGGAAACTATGGCTACACCTTC.

CDR3 region: CASSYRGRGMGSTEAFF. CDR3 bases: TGTGCCAGCAGCTACAGGGGGCGCGGGATGGGGTCGACTGAAGCTTTCTTT. The rearrangement links TRBV5-4 to TRBJ1-1; 9 positions match TRBD1. With 3 bases clipped from V and 5 bases from J, the junction kept 14 bases outside the gene matches. Germline CDR1 and CDR2: SGHNT and YYREEE (reference sequence). CDR3 length: 17 residues. The full variable domain, in which reference TRBV5-4 and TRBJ1-1 provide the parts outside the CDR3, is ETGVTQSPTHLIKTRGQQVTLRCSSQSGHNTVSWYQQALGQGPQFIFQYYREEENGRGNFPPRFSGLQFPNYSSELNVNALELDDSALYLCASSYRGRGMGSTEAFFGQGTRLTVV.

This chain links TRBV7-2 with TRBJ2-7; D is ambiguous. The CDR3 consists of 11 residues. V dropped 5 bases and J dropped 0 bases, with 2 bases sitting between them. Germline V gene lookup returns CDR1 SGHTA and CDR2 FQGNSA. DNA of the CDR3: TGTGCCAGCAGCGCCTCCTACGAGCAGTACTTC. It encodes CASSASYEQYF.

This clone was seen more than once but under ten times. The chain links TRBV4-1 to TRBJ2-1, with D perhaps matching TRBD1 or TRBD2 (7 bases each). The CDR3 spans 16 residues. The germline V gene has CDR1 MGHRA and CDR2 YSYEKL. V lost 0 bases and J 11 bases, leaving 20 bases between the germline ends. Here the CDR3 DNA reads TGCGCCAGCAGCCAAGAGACAGGGACTACTAGACTACAGCAGTTCTTC. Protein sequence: CASSQETGTTRLQQFF.

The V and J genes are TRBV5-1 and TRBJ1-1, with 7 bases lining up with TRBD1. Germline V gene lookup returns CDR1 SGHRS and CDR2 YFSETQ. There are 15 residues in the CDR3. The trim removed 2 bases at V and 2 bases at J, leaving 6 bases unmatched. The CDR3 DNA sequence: TGCGCCAGCAGCTTTACACAGGGGACCAACACTGAAGCTTTCTTT. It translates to CASSFTQGTNTEAFF.

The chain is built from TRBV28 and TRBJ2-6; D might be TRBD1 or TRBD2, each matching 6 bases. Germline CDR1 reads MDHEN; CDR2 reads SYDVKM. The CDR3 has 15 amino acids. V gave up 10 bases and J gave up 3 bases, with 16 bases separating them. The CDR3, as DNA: TGTGCCACTAAGTTAGGGGGGATTGGGGCCAACGTCCTGACTTTC. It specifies CATKLGGIGANVLTF.